Listed here are 6 T cell receptor beta chains from one sample, sequenced in a study of T cells in Graves' hyperthyroidism and ophthalmopathy. RNA transcripts yielded amplified TCR beta CDR3 regions. During a first-round RT-PCR of the TCR CDR3, the HTBI primer set was used. TCRdb reprocessed the multiplex PCR reads via MiXCR and lists one record per CDR3 protein. This sample carries some 770,000 distinct CDR3 sequences, over 15% of them seen once, and the ten largest clones take around 7.7%. Sequencing used blood. The receptor set was obtained from a man aged 18-30 years with Graves' hyperthyroidism.

This clonotype was detected only a few times. The chain recombines TRBV6-1 with TRBJ2-3; either TRBD1 or TRBD2 may fit D (5 bases each). V lost 3 bases and J 6 bases, leaving 13 bases between the germline ends. From germline, CDR1 is MNHNS and CDR2 SASEGT. This CDR3 is 14 amino acids long. The CDR3 DNA reads TGTGCCAGCAGTGAGGGACCCGTCTTGGATACGCAGTATTTT. Translation: CASSEGPVLDTQYF.

This clonotype came up a few times. The V call is TRBV7-9, the J call TRBJ2-1, with D possibly being TRBD2 (5 bases). The CDR3 has 15 amino acids. Trimming left V 3 bases short and J 3 bases short, with 12 bases between. Germline V CDR1 and CDR2: SEHNR, FQNEAQ (reference sequence). The CDR3 DNA sequence: TGTGCCAGCAGCTTGGCTCTAGCCGTCTACAATGAGCAGTTCTTC. It is translated as CASSLALAVYNEQFF.

This clonotype has a count of ten or more. This rearrangement joins TRBV11-1 to TRBJ2-3; 13 positions match TRBD2. V trimming: 4 bases; J trimming: 5 bases; junction bases outside the gene matches: 6. The CDR3 extends over 16 amino acids. Germline-derived CDR1 and CDR2 are SGHAT and FQDESV (reference sequence). In DNA form, the CDR3 reads TGTGCCAGCAGCTACGGGACTAGCGGGACGAGAGATACGCAGTATTTT. Amino acids: CASSYGTSGTRDTQYF. Full variable domain (remainder filled in from reference TRBV11-1 and TRBJ2-3): EAEVAQSPRYKITEKSQAVAFWCDPISGHATLYWYRQILGQGPELLVQFQDESVVDDSQLPKDRFSAERLKGVDSTLKIQPAELGDSAMYLCASSYGTSGTRDTQYFGPGTRLTVL.

This clonotype was observed many times. The J gene is TRBJ2-3, the V gene TRBV29-1, with 8 positions matching TRBD1. Germline V gene lookup returns CDR1 SQVTM and CDR2 ANQGSEA. V lost 6 bases and J lost 5; bases outside the gene matches: 7. The CDR3 length is 13 residues. Written as DNA, the CDR3 is TGCAGCGTCTCGGACAGGGCCGGAGATACGCAGTATTTT. This encodes CSVSDRAGDTQYF.

This clonotype was detected many times. The rearrangement links TRBV28 to TRBJ2-1; D remains ambiguous. This CDR3 is built from 12 residues. V shed 2 bases and J shed 9 bases, with 8 bases lying between them. Germline assignment: CDR1 MDHEN and CDR2 SYDVKM. The chain's CDR3 is CASSLDGSEQFF. In DNA form, the CDR3 reads TGTGCCAGCAGTTTAGACGGTAGTGAGCAGTTCTTC. Full variable domain (rest looked up from reference TRBV28 and TRBJ2-1): DVKVTQSSRYLVKRTGEKVFLECVQDMDHENMFWYRQDPGLGLRLIYFSYDVKMKEKGDIPEGYSVSREKKERFSLILESASTNQTSMYLCASSLDGSEQFFGPGTRLTVL.

The rearrangement uses TRBV7-2 and TRBJ2-1, with D perhaps TRBD2 (6 bases). Per germline, CDR1 SGHTA and CDR2 FQGNSA. Between the trimmed V and J ends, which lost 4 bases and 10 bases, there was a span of 17 bases. The CDR3 length is 14 residues. The CDR3: CASSSNLLATEQFF. CDR3 nucleotide sequence: TGTGCCAGCAGCTCCAACCTACTAGCTACCGAGCAGTTCTTC.